A single sample is the source of the 20 T cell receptor beta chains below, sequenced in a study of blood T cell repertoires in COVID-19. The repertoire was sequenced with immunoSEQ multiplex PCR; TCRdb's copy has only in-frame clones and lacks some. This table has about 150,000 clones, roughly 87% appearing once. Specimen: peripheral blood. The source of these receptors is a woman aged 55 to 70 with active or convalescent COVID-19.

The chain uses TRBV24-1 and TRBJ2-3; 7 bases fit TRBD1. The CDR3 contains 13 residues. V lost 5 bases and J lost 3; bases outside the gene matches: 1. The germline V gene encodes CDR1 KGHDR and CDR2 SFDVKD. This CDR3 is CATSVQGTDTQYF. Here the CDR3 DNA reads TGTGCCACCAGTGTACAGGGGACAGATACGCAGTATTTT.

The chain recombines TRBV18 with TRBJ2-6; 8 bases are a match to TRBD1. The CDR3 consists of 18 residues. After removal of 4 bases from V and 0 bases from J, the junction contained 8 bases not matched to a gene. Germline CDR1 reads KGHSH; CDR2 reads LQKENI. In DNA, the CDR3 is TGTGCCAGCTCACTAGGACAGGGACCTACCTCTGGGGCCAACGTCCTGACTTTC. Translated, it gives CASSLGQGPTSGANVLTF.

This clone appeared once. The rearrangement links TRBV10-1 to TRBJ1-6; no reliable D call. V was trimmed by 2 bases and J by 8 bases, leaving 13 bases between them. Germline V CDR1 and CDR2: WNHNN, SYGVQD (reference sequence). This CDR3 spans 15 amino acids. The CDR3 DNA follows: TGCGCCAGCAGTGAGACGTCCGACGGGTATTCACCCCTCCACTTT. Translation: CASSETSDGYSPLHF.

V is TRBV7-8 and J is TRBJ1-2; TRBD1 matches at 10 bases. Germline loops: CDR1 SGHVS, CDR2 FQNEAQ. V shed 5 bases and J 8 bases; nucleotides not matched to a gene: 11. The CDR3 covers 15 residues. The CDR3 loop reads CASSPGQGSLRGYTF. In DNA form, the CDR3 reads TGTGCCAGCAGCCCGGGACAGGGGAGCCTGAGGGGCTACACCTTC.

The V gene is TRBV12-5, the J gene TRBJ1-3; no firm D call. V was pared by 3 bases and J by 0 bases, with 12 bases between. Germline values: CDR1 LGHNT, CDR2 FRNRAP. This CDR3 comprises 16 residues. The CDR3 is CASGFPPEISGNTIYF. The CDR3 region has the DNA TGTGCTAGTGGTTTCCCACCAGAAATCTCTGGAAACACCATATATTTT.

A word on this clone: A junction end diverges from the germline sequence, so it may reflect a read error. V is TRBV6-6 and J is TRBJ2-5; TRBD1 matches at 8 bases. Germline CDR1 is MNHNY and CDR2 is SVGAGI (reference sequence). The CDR3 has 15 amino acids. In nucleotides, the CDR3 is TGTGCCAGCAGTTACGTCGGACAGGGTCAAGGGACCCAGTACTTC. It translates to CASSYVGQGQGTQYF.

The V and J genes are TRBV12-3 or TRBV12-4 and TRBJ1-1, with 8 bases identical to TRBD1. With 6 bases clipped from V and 5 bases from J, the junction kept 5 bases outside the gene matches. This CDR3 contains 13 residues. The DNA for the CDR3 is TGTGCCAGCAGACGGACAGGGAGAACTGAAGCTTTCTTT. Its protein is CASRRTGRTEAFF.

The rearrangement uses TRBV10-3 and TRBJ1-1, with D unclear. The germline V and J ends were trimmed by 3 bases and 0 bases, with 8 bases remaining between them. From germline, CDR1 is ENHRY and CDR2 SYGVKD. The length of the CDR3 is 14 residues. In DNA, the CDR3 is TGTGCCATCAGTGAAGCAGGAATGAACACTGAAGCTTTCTTT. Protein product: CAISEAGMNTEAFF.

The chain uses TRBV20-1 and TRBJ2-3; D is perhaps TRBD2 (5 bases). V was trimmed by 6 bases and J by 5 bases, leaving 9 bases between them. Per germline, CDR1 DFQATT and CDR2 SNEGSKA (reference sequence). This CDR3 is built from 11 residues. This chain's CDR3 is CSARRKDTQYF. DNA for the CDR3: TGCAGTGCCCGGAGGAAAGATACGCAGTATTTT.

CDR3 region: CASSFWLAGRNEQFF. The CDR3 DNA is TGTGCCAGCAGCTTTTGGCTAGCGGGGCGGAATGAGCAGTTCTTC. The chain recombines TRBV5-4 with TRBJ2-1; 9 bases fit TRBD2. Germline trimming cut 2 bases from V and 7 bases from J; bases unmatched to any gene: 7. The CDR3 runs to 15 residues. CDR1 SGHNT and CDR2 YYREEE come from the germline V gene (reference sequence). Filled out from reference TRBV5-4 and TRBJ2-1, the complete variable domain reads ETGVTQSPTHLIKTRGQQVTLRCSSQSGHNTVSWYQQALGQGPQFIFQYYREEENGRGNFPPRFSGLQFPNYSSELNVNALELDDSALYLCASSFWLAGRNEQFFGPGTRLTVL.

This clone occurred a few times. The CDR3 nucleotides are TGTGCCAGCAGCTTGGAGGACAGGGGGCCCGCTTTCTTT. Encoded protein: CASSLEDRGPAFF. This chain connects TRBV5-5 to TRBJ1-1; 11 bases fit TRBD1. Germline V CDR1 and CDR2: SGHKS, YYEKEE (reference sequence). The ends lost 0 bases at V and 11 bases at J; junction bases unmatched: 3. The CDR3 totals 13 residues.

This chain uses TRBV6-5 with TRBJ1-2; D is possibly TRBD1 (6 bases). The CDR3 has 14 amino acids. Germline CDR1 and CDR2: MNHEY and SVGAGI. Deletions cut 6 bases from V and 3 bases from J, with 14 bases between. The CDR3 nucleotides are TGTGCCAGCAGCAGGGGTGGCGGGTACTATGGCTACACCTTC. Protein: CASSRGGGYYGYTF.

The V call is TRBV19, the J call TRBJ1-3; D is unresolved. The germline CDR1 and CDR2 sequences are LNHDA and SQIVND (reference sequence). This CDR3 region has 13 residues. Deletions cut 5 bases from V and 0 bases from J, with 5 bases between. Here the CDR3 reads CASSQDSGNTIYF. In nucleotides, the CDR3 is TGTGCCAGTAGTCAGGACTCTGGAAACACCATATATTTT.

The chain joins TRBV12-3 or TRBV12-4 to TRBJ1-2; 8 bases agree with TRBD1. The trim removed 5 bases at V and 7 bases at J, leaving 3 bases unmatched. The CDR3 extends over 12 amino acids. CDR3 in DNA: TGTGCCAGCAGTCCAGGGGGCATTGGCTACACCTTC. It yields the protein CASSPGGIGYTF.

The CDR3 spells CASSLGQDSYNEKLFF. As DNA, the CDR3 is TGTGCCAGCAGCCTAGGTCAGGATTCTTATAATGAAAAACTGTTTTTT. V and J are TRBV3-1 (or the pseudogene TRBV3-2) and TRBJ1-4; D remains ambiguous. The CDR3 loop spans 16 amino acids. V was pared by 4 bases and J by 4 bases, with 16 bases between. The germline V gene has CDR1 LGHDT and CDR2 YNNKEL (reference sequence).

The chain combines TRBV29-1 with TRBJ1-5, with TRBD1 matching 7 bases. The germline V gene has CDR1 SQVTM and CDR2 ANQGSEA. J gave up 5 bases and V 4 bases, and 2 bases lay outside the gene matches. The CDR3 consists of 12 residues. The CDR3 bases are TGCAGCGTTGCTACAGGGGATCAGCCCCAGCATTTT. Residues: CSVATGDQPQHF.

The J gene is TRBJ1-3, the V gene TRBV18; 8 bases align to TRBD1. The CDR3 covers 14 residues. V shed 7 bases, J shed 2 bases, and the junction held 4 bases outside the gene matches. CDR1 KGHSH and CDR2 LQKENI come from the germline V gene. As DNA, the CDR3 is TGTGCCAGCTACGACAGGGGAGCTGGAAACACCATATATTTT. Its translation: CASYDRGAGNTIYF.

The chain employs TRBV11-2 and TRBJ2-7; D remains unclear. From germline, CDR1 is SGHAT and CDR2 FQNNGV. CDR3 length: 14 amino acids. The ends were cut back, 7 bases at V and 0 bases at J, with 13 bases in the middle. The DNA for the CDR3 is TGTGCCAGCACCATACAAACTAACTCCTACGAGCAGTACTTC. Translating it yields CASTIQTNSYEQYF.

The CDR3 bases are TGTGCCAGCACCCGAAGCGGGGACCCCTACGAGCAGTACTTC. This gives the protein CASTRSGDPYEQYF. The chain recombines TRBV7-2 with TRBJ2-7; 7 nucleotides agree with TRBD2. This CDR3 has 14 amino acids. Germline CDR1 and CDR2: SGHTA and FQGNSA. Trimming cost V 7 bases and J 2 bases; bases outside gene matches: 8.

This clone was counted many times. This sequence joins TRBV9 and TRBJ2-1; D call uncertain. Germline values: CDR1 SGDLS, CDR2 YYNGEE. V lost 0 bases to trimming and J lost 0 bases, with 13 bases between them. The CDR3 spans 17 residues. The CDR3 is CASSVGLGGSSYNEQFF. CDR3 coding DNA: TGTGCCAGCAGCGTAGGGCTCGGCGGTAGCTCCTACAATGAGCAGTTCTTC.